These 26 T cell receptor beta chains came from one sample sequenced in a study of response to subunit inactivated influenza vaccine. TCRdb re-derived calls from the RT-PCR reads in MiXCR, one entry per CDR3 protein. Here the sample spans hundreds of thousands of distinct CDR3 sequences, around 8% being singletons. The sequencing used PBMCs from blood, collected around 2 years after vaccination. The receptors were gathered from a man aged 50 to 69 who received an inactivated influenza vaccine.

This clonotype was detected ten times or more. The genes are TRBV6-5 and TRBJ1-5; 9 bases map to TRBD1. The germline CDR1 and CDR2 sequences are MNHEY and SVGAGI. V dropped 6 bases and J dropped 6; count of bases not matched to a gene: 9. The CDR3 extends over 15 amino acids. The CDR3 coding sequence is TGTGCCAGCAGCTTAGGGGGACAGGGAGGTCAGCCCCAGCATTTT. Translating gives CASSLGGQGGQPQHF.

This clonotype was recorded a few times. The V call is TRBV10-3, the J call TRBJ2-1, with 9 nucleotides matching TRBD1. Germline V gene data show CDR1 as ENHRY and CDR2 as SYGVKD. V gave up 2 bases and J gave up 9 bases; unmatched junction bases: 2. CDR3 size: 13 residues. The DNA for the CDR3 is TGTGCCATCAGTGAGGGACAGGGGATTGAGCAGTTCTTC. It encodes CAISEGQGIEQFF.

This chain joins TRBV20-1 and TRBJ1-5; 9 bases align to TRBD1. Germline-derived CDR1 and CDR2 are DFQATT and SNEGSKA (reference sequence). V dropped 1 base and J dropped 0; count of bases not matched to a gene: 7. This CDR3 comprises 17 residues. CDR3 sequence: CSARGTGVSNSNQPQHF. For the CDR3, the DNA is TGCAGTGCTAGAGGGACAGGGGTTTCCAATAGCAATCAGCCCCAGCATTTT.

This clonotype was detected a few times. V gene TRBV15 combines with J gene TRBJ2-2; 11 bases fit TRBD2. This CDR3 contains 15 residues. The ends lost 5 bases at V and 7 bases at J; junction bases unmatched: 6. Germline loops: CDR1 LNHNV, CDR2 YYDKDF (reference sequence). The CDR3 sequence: CATSGVSGGDGELFF. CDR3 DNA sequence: TGTGCCACCAGCGGCGTTAGCGGGGGGGACGGGGAGCTGTTTTTT.

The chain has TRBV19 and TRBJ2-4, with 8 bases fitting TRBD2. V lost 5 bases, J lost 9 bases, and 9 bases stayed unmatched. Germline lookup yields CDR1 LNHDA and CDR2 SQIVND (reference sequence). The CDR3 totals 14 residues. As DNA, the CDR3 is TGTGCCAGTAGTCCACGCGGGGGGCCCGGCATTCAGTACTTC. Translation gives CASSPRGGPGIQYF.

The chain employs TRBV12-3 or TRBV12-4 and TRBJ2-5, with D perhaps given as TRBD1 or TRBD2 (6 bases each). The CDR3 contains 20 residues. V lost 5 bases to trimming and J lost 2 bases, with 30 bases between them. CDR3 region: CASSTFLRPLGGEGQETQYF. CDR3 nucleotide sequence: TGTGCCAGCAGTACTTTTCTCCGACCGTTGGGGGGCGAGGGTCAAGAGACCCAGTACTTC.

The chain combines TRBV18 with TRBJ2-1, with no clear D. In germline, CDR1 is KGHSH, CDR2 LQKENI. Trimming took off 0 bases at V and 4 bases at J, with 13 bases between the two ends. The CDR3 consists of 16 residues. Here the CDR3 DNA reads TGTGCCAGCTCACCACCGAACAGTAAAGCATACAATGAGCAGTTCTTC. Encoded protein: CASSPPNSKAYNEQFF.

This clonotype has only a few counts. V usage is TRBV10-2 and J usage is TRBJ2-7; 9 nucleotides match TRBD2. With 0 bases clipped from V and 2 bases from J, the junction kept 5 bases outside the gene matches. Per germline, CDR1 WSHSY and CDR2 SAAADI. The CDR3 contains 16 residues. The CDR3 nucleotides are TGCGCCAGCAGTGAGTCTGCTAGCGGGGTTACCTACGAGCAGTACTTC. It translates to CASSESASGVTYEQYF.

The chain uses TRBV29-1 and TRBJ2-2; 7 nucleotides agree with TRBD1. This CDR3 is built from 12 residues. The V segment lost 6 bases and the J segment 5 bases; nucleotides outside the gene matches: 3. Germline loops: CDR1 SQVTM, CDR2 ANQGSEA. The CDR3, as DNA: TGCAGCGTCAAACAGGGGACCGGGGAGCTGTTTTTT. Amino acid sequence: CSVKQGTGELFF.

The CDR3 nucleotides are TGTGCCAGCTCACCAAGGACAGGCCCACAAGAGACCCAGTACTTC. This translates into CASSPRTGPQETQYF. The V call is TRBV18, the J call TRBJ2-5; 7 bases match TRBD1. The germline V gene encodes CDR1 KGHSH and CDR2 LQKENI. This CDR3 is 15 amino acids long. V lost 2 bases, J lost 2 bases, and 5 bases stayed unmatched.

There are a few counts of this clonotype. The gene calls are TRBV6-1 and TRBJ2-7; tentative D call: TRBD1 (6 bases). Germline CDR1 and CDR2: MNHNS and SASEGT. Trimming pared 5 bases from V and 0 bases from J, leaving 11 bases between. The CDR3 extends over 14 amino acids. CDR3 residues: CASSLRGTSYEQYF. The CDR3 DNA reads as TGTGCCAGCAGTCTCAGGGGAACCTCCTACGAGCAGTACTTC.

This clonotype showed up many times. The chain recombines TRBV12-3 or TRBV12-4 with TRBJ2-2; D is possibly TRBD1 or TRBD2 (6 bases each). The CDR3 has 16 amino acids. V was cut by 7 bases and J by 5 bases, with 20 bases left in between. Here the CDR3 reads CASTRGLGAGTGELFF. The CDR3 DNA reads TGTGCCAGCACACGGGGGTTGGGGGCCGGGACCGGGGAGCTGTTTTTT.

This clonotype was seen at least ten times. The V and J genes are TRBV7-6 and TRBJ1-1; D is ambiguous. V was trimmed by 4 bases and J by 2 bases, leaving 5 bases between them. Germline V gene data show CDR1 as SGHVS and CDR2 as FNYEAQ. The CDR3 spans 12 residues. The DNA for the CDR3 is TGTGCCAGCAGCTCGCCTAACACTGAAGCTTTCTTT. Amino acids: CASSSPNTEAFF. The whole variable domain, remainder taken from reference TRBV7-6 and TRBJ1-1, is GAGVSQSPRYKVTKRGQDVALRCDPISGHVSLYWYRQALGQGPEFLTYFNYEAQQDKSGLPNDRFSAERPEGSISTLTIQRTEQRDSAMYRCASSSPNTEAFFGQGTRLTVV.

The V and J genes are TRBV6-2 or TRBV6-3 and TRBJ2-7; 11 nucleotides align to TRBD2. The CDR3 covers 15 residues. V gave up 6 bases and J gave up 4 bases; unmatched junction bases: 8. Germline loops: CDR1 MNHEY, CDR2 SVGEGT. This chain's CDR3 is CASSSTSGSRYEQYF. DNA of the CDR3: TGTGCCAGCAGCAGCACTAGCGGGAGTAGGTACGAGCAGTACTTC.

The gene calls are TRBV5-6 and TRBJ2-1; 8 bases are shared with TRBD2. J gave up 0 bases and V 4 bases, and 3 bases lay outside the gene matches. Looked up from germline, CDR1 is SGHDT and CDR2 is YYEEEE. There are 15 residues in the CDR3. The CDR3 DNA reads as TGTGCCAGCAGCCGACTAGCGCTCTCCTACAATGAGCAGTTCTTC. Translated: CASSRLALSYNEQFF.

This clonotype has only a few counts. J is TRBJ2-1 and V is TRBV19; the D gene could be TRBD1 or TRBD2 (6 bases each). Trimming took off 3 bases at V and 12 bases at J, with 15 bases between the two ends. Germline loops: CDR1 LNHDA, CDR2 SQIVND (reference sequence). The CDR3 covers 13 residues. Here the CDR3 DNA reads TGTGCCAGTAGTATGCGCAGGGGAGGTTTGCAGTTCTTC. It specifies CASSMRRGGLQFF.

In DNA form, the CDR3 reads TGTGCCAGCAGGGCGGACAGAAACCAAGAGACCCAGTACTTC. It specifies CASRADRNQETQYF. The rearrangement uses TRBV6-1 and TRBJ2-5, with D tentatively TRBD1 (6 bases). Germline-derived CDR1 and CDR2 are MNHNS and SASEGT. The CDR3 runs to 14 residues. Trimming left V 6 bases short and J 0 bases short, with 11 bases between.

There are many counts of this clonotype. DNA of the CDR3: TGTGCCAGCAGTTCCGGGAGGTCAACAGATACGCAGTATTTT. It yields the protein CASSSGRSTDTQYF. The gene calls are TRBV6-2 or TRBV6-3 and TRBJ2-3; 7 nucleotides match TRBD2. The CDR3 length is 14 residues. The J segment lost 3 bases and the V segment lost 4 bases, leaving 4 bases of the junction unmatched. Per the germline V gene, CDR1 is MNHEY and CDR2 is SVGEGT.

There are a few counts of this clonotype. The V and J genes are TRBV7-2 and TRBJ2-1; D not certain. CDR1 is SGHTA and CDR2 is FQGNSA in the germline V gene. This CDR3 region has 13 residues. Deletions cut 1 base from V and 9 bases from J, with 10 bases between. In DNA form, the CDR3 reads TGTGCCAGCAGCTTAGTGCGGTGGGCTGAGCAGTTCTTC. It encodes CASSLVRWAEQFF.

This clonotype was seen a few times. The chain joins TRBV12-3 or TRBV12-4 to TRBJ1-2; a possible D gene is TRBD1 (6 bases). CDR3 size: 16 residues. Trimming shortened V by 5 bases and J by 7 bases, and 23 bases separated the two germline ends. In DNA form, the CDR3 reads TGTGCCAGCAGTCTGGCCGGGACAAATTTTGCTGGTGGCTACACCTTC. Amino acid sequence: CASSLAGTNFAGGYTF.

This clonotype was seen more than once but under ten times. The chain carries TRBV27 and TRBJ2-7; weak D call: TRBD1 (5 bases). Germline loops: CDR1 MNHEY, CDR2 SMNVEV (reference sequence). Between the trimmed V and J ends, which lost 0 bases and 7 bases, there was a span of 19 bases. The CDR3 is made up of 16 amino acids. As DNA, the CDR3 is TGTGCCAGCAGTTTATCGATGGGGCTCCGGATTGCGGAGCAGTACTTC. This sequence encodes CASSLSMGLRIAEQYF.

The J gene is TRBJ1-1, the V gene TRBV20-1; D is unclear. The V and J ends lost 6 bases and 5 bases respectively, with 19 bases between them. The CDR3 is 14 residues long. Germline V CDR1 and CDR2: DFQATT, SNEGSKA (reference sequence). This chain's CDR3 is CSAPGGQGWTEAFF. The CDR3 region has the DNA TGCAGTGCCCCCGGAGGGCAAGGTTGGACTGAAGCTTTCTTT.

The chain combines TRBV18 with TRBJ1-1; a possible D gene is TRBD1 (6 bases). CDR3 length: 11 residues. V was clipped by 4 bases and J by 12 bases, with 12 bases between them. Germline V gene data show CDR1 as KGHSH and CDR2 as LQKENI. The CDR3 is CASSLMDSTFF. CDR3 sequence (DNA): TGTGCCAGCTCACTGATGGACAGCACTTTCTTT.

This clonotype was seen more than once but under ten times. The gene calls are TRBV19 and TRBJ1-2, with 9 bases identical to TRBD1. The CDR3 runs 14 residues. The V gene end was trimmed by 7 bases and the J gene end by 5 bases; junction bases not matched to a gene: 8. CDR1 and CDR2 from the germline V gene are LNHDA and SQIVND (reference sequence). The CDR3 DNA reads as TGTGCCAGTACCTCACCGGGGACAGGGTATGGCTACACCTTC. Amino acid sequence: CASTSPGTGYGYTF.

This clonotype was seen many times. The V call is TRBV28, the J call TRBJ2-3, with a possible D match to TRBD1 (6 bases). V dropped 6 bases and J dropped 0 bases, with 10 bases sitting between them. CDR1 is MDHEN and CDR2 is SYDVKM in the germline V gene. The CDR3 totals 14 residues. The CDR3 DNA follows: TGTGCCAGCAGAGGGACACAGAGCACAGATACGCAGTATTTT. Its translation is CASRGTQSTDTQYF.

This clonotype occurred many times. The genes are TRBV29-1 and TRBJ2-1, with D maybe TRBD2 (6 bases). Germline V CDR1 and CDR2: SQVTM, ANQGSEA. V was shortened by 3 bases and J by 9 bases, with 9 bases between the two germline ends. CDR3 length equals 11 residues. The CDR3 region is CSVEAGREQFF. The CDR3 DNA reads TGCAGCGTTGAGGCGGGACGTGAGCAGTTCTTC.